This T cell receptor (beta chain) stems from a study of neurological immune-mediated disorders. Concerning this clonotype: The germline gene is not matched at one end of the junction; a read error may be the cause.

Germline assignment: CDR1 MNHEY and CDR2 SMNVEV (reference sequence). This CDR3 spans 14 amino acids. Every sequencing run returned over 170 million TCR-beta sequences, which were derived from 15-18 subjects. In TCRdb, the 5' RACE reads were re-called with MiXCR into one record per CDR3 protein. The sample contains some 77,000 distinct CDR3 sequences, about 9.7% of which appear only once. For the unsorted libraries, 2 million PBMCs stored at -80 C served as input. Sequences were obtained from PBMCs. The chain is built from TRBV27 and TRBJ2-3; TRBD2 is a possible D gene (5 bases). This sequence was found in a man between 45 and 60 years old in good health. CDR3 sequence: CGSSSPRLTDTQYF. In nucleotides, the CDR3 is TGTGGCAGCAGTTCTCCCAGACTAACAGATACGCAGTATTTT.